Listed below are T cell receptor beta chains from one sample, sequenced in a study of CD8 T cells in Susac syndrome. Each CDR3 protein gets one entry after TCRdb re-called the immunoSEQ multiplex PCR reads with MiXCR. Of roughly 120,000 distinct CDR3 sequences listed, around 94% were seen once; the top ten hold around 0.078%. The sample consisted of CD4+ T cells from PBMCs. These receptors were taken from a human donor in good health. The CDR3 runs from the conserved cysteine through the conserved F or W. D genes are given only for firm matches. Part of the rows lack a size; the others show once, few, many or a class for expanded clones.

j_gene: TRBJ1-1
abundance: once
d_gene: TRBD1
v_gene: TRBV5-5
CDR3aa: CASSRTGHTEAFF
CDR3nt: TGTGCCAGCAGCCGGACAGGTCACACTGAAGCTTTCTTT

j_gene: TRBJ1-1
abundance: NA
d_gene: NA
v_gene: TRBV9
CDR3aa: CASSVATGNTEAFF
CDR3nt: TGTGCCAGCAGCGTAGCTACTGGCAACACTGAAGCTTTCTTT

j_gene: TRBJ2-7
abundance: NA
d_gene: NA
v_gene: TRBV5-6
CDR3aa: CASSTVGTPWGYEQYF
CDR3nt: TGTGCCAGCAGCACCGTCGGGACACCCTGGGGCTACGAGCAGTACTTC

j_gene: TRBJ2-7
abundance: NA
d_gene: NA
v_gene: TRBV5-1
CDR3aa: CASSARDRVYEQYF
CDR3nt: TGCGCCAGCAGCGCGCGGGACAGAGTTTACGAGCAGTACTTC

j_gene: TRBJ2-7
abundance: NA
d_gene: TRBD1
v_gene: TRBV7-2
CDR3aa: CASSRLPGTGGSNNEQYF
CDR3nt: TGTGCCAGCAGCCGACTTCCCGGGACAGGGGGTTCGAACAACGAGCAGTACTTC

j_gene: TRBJ2-1
abundance: NA
d_gene: TRBD2
v_gene: TRBV7-9
CDR3aa: CASSPRLAGGLYNEQFF
CDR3nt: TGTGCCAGCAGCCCTCGACTAGCGGGAGGCCTATACAATGAGCAGTTCTTC

j_gene: TRBJ1-4
abundance: NA
d_gene: NA
v_gene: TRBV29-1
CDR3aa: CSVEDGPGNEKLFF
CDR3nt: TGCAGCGTTGAGGATGGTCCGGGTAATGAAAAACTGTTTTTT

j_gene: TRBJ1-2
abundance: NA
d_gene: TRBD1
v_gene: TRBV19
CDR3aa: CASSSTGGSLAYTF
CDR3nt: TGTGCCAGTAGCTCCACAGGGGGATCTCTGGCCTACACCTTC

j_gene: TRBJ1-2
abundance: NA
d_gene: NA
v_gene: TRBV20-1
CDR3aa: CSARRRVVMYGYTF
CDR3nt: TGCAGTGCTAGAAGGAGAGTAGTTATGTATGGCTACACCTTC

j_gene: TRBJ2-2
abundance: NA
d_gene: TRBD1
v_gene: TRBV5-1
CDR3aa: CASSSSGQANTGELFF
CDR3nt: TGCGCCAGCAGCTCTTCGGGACAGGCCAACACCGGGGAGCTGTTTTTT

j_gene: TRBJ2-5
abundance: NA
d_gene: NA
v_gene: TRBV25-1
CDR3aa: CASSESSGALGETQYF
CDR3nt: TGTGCCAGCAGTGAATCCAGCGGAGCTCTGGGGGAGACCCAGTACTTC

j_gene: TRBJ2-5
abundance: NA
d_gene: TRBD1
v_gene: TRBV15
CDR3aa: CATSRGDREATQYF
CDR3nt: TGTGCCACCAGCCGAGGGGACAGGGAGGCGACCCAGTACTTC

j_gene: TRBJ2-7
abundance: NA
d_gene: NA
v_gene: TRBV4-1
CDR3aa: CASSPGRYSYEQYF
CDR3nt: TGCGCCAGCAGCCCTGGACGATATTCCTACGAGCAGTACTTC

j_gene: TRBJ2-7
abundance: NA
d_gene: NA
v_gene: TRBV3-1
CDR3aa: CASSLWTATYEQYF
CDR3nt: TGTGCCAGCAGCCTCTGGACAGCGACCTACGAGCAGTACTTC

j_gene: TRBJ1-4
abundance: NA
d_gene: TRBD1
v_gene: TRBV20-1
CDR3aa: CSARQGVRGEKLFF
CDR3nt: TGCAGTGCTAGACAGGGGGTGAGAGGAGAAAAACTGTTTTTT

j_gene: TRBJ2-3
abundance: NA
d_gene: NA
v_gene: TRBV5-1
CDR3aa: CASSSQGGLVLDTQYF
CDR3nt: TGCGCCAGCAGCTCTCAGGGGGGACTAGTCCTAGATACGCAGTATTTT

j_gene: TRBJ2-3
abundance: NA
d_gene: NA
v_gene: TRBV20-1
CDR3aa: CSANTFGRTDTQYF
CDR3nt: TGCAGTGCTAATACGTTCGGGCGCACAGATACGCAGTATTTT

j_gene: TRBJ1-2
abundance: NA
d_gene: TRBD1
v_gene: TRBV19
CDR3aa: CASSIGRTGDYGYTF
CDR3nt: TGTGCCAGTAGTATAGGGCGGACAGGGGACTATGGCTACACCTTC

j_gene: TRBJ2-2
abundance: NA
d_gene: TRBD2
v_gene: TRBV7-9
CDR3aa: CASPLAVNTGELFF
CDR3nt: TGTGCCAGTCCACTAGCGGTGAACACCGGGGAGCTGTTTTTT

j_gene: TRBJ1-1
abundance: NA
d_gene: NA
v_gene: TRBV7-2
CDR3aa: CASSLGRAEAFF
CDR3nt: TGTGCCAGCAGCTTAGGCCGGGCTGAAGCTTTCTTT

j_gene: TRBJ1-1
abundance: NA
d_gene: NA
v_gene: TRBV7-2
CDR3aa: CASQQGPGGTEAFF
CDR3nt: TGTGCCAGCCAGCAGGGGCCGGGAGGGACTGAAGCTTTCTTT

j_gene: TRBJ2-1
abundance: NA
d_gene: NA
v_gene: TRBV7-2
CDR3aa: CASSLARISARNEQFF
CDR3nt: TGTGCCAGCAGCTTAGCCCGGATCTCGGCGAGGAATGAGCAGTTCTTC

j_gene: TRBJ2-7
abundance: NA
d_gene: TRBD2
v_gene: TRBV11-2
CDR3aa: CASSHGTSEKTYEQYF
CDR3nt: TGTGCCAGCAGCCACGGGACTAGCGAAAAAACCTACGAGCAGTACTTC

j_gene: TRBJ2-3
abundance: NA
d_gene: NA
v_gene: TRBV3-1
CDR3aa: CASSQEETGVDTQYF
CDR3nt: TGTGCCAGCAGCCAAGAGGAAACGGGAGTTGATACGCAGTATTTT

j_gene: TRBJ2-7
abundance: NA
d_gene: NA
v_gene: TRBV27
CDR3aa: CASSLSLHGRKEQYF
CDR3nt: TGTGCCAGCAGTTTATCCCTCCATGGGCGCAAGGAGCAGTACTTC

j_gene: TRBJ2-2
abundance: NA
d_gene: NA
v_gene: TRBV29-1
CDR3aa: CSVGTLNTGELFF
CDR3nt: TGCAGCGTTGGGACACTGAACACCGGGGAGCTGTTTTTT

j_gene: TRBJ2-2
abundance: NA
d_gene: NA
v_gene: TRBV5-6
CDR3aa: CASSSRPGHDTGELFF
CDR3nt: TGTGCCAGCAGCTCAAGACCGGGACACGACACCGGGGAGCTGTTTTTT

j_gene: TRBJ2-7
abundance: once
d_gene: TRBD1
v_gene: TRBV7-9
CDR3aa: CASSFGTGSYEQYF
CDR3nt: TGTGCCAGCAGCTTCGGGACAGGGTCCTACGAGCAGTACTTC

j_gene: TRBJ2-1
abundance: NA
d_gene: TRBD2
v_gene: TRBV9
CDR3aa: CASSVSGLASYNEQFF
CDR3nt: TGTGCCAGCAGCGTATCCGGACTAGCGAGCTACAATGAGCAGTTCTTC

j_gene: TRBJ2-5
abundance: few
d_gene: NA
v_gene: TRBV4-1
CDR3aa: CASSQEGTPRYQETQYF
CDR3nt: TGCGCCAGCAGCCAAGAAGGGACCCCCCGGTACCAAGAGACCCAGTACTTC

j_gene: TRBJ1-1
abundance: NA
d_gene: NA
v_gene: TRBV6-5
CDR3aa: CASSPLRVTEAFF
CDR3nt: TGTGCCAGCAGTCCTCTCCGGGTAACTGAAGCTTTCTTT

j_gene: TRBJ1-1
abundance: NA
d_gene: TRBD1
v_gene: TRBV6-6
CDR3aa: CASSYVSGGNTEAFF
CDR3nt: TGTGCCAGCAGTTACGTTTCAGGGGGGAACACTGAAGCTTTCTTT

j_gene: TRBJ2-2
abundance: once
d_gene: NA
v_gene: TRBV3-1
CDR3aa: CASSQVRGAGELFF
CDR3nt: TGTGCCAGCAGCCAAGTTAGGGGGGCCGGGGAGCTGTTTTTT

j_gene: TRBJ2-1
abundance: NA
d_gene: TRBD2
v_gene: TRBV2
CDR3aa: CASMVGLAGAKEQFF
CDR3nt: TGTGCCAGCATGGTCGGACTAGCGGGAGCTAAGGAGCAGTTCTTC

j_gene: TRBJ2-1
abundance: NA
d_gene: NA
v_gene: TRBV7-7
CDR3aa: CASSLEFGFEQFF
CDR3nt: TGTGCTAGCAGCTTAGAATTCGGTTTTGAGCAGTTCTTC

j_gene: TRBJ1-2
abundance: NA
d_gene: NA
v_gene: TRBV27
CDR3aa: CASSPGWGRNYGYTF
CDR3nt: TGTGCCAGCAGTCCGGGGTGGGGACGAAACTATGGCTACACCTTC

j_gene: TRBJ1-1
abundance: NA
d_gene: NA
v_gene: TRBV18
CDR3aa: CASSPRQGGANTEAFF
CDR3nt: TGTGCCAGCTCACCACGGCAGGGCGGGGCGAACACTGAAGCTTTCTTT

j_gene: TRBJ2-3
abundance: NA
d_gene: TRBD2
v_gene: TRBV30
CDR3aa: CAWSRLAHSTDTQYF
CDR3nt: TGTGCCTGGAGCAGACTAGCCCACAGCACAGATACGCAGTATTTT

j_gene: TRBJ2-2
abundance: once
d_gene: TRBD2
v_gene: TRBV6-5
CDR3aa: CASSYGTKVTGELFF
CDR3nt: TGTGCCAGCAGTTATGGGACTAAGGTTACCGGGGAGCTGTTTTTT

j_gene: TRBJ1-2
abundance: NA
d_gene: NA
v_gene: TRBV3-1
CDR3aa: CASSPMQDYGYTF
CDR3nt: TGTGCCAGCAGTCCTATGCAGGACTATGGCTACACCTTC

j_gene: TRBJ2-1
abundance: NA
d_gene: TRBD2
v_gene: TRBV3-1
CDR3aa: CASSQDLAGQYNEQFF
CDR3nt: TGTGCCAGCAGCCAAGACCTAGCGGGACAATACAATGAGCAGTTCTTC

j_gene: TRBJ1-5
abundance: NA
d_gene: TRBD1
v_gene: TRBV9
CDR3aa: CASSVDRGPQHF
CDR3nt: TGTGCCAGCAGCGTGGACAGGGGCCCTCAGCATTTT

j_gene: TRBJ2-5
abundance: NA
d_gene: NA
v_gene: TRBV5-1
CDR3aa: CASSGRRAALYQETQYF
CDR3nt: TGCGCCAGCAGCGGCCGGCGGGCTGCCCTGTACCAAGAGACCCAGTACTTC

j_gene: TRBJ1-1
abundance: few
d_gene: NA
v_gene: TRBV19
CDR3aa: CASSIPGPVNTEAFF
CDR3nt: TGTGCCAGTAGTATCCCTGGGCCGGTGAACACTGAAGCTTTCTTT

j_gene: TRBJ2-7
abundance: few
d_gene: TRBD2
v_gene: TRBV5-1
CDR3aa: CASSSSGRAYEQYF
CDR3nt: TGCGCCAGCAGCTCTAGCGGGAGGGCCTACGAGCAGTACTTC